Below, 21 T cell receptor beta chains from the same sample are listed, as sequenced in a study of blood T cells in healthy people across ages. With a J-beta primer mix and a sample-barcoded 5' primer, a second PCR ran 7 to 11 cycles. Each CDR3 protein gets one entry after TCRdb re-called the 5' RACE reads with MiXCR. Of around 1.7 million distinct CDR3 sequences in the sample, approximately 28% were seen once. The source material was blood. The receptors were sampled from a woman aged 30 to 39 in good health.

V and J are TRBV4-2 and TRBJ2-7; no definite D call. This CDR3 has 14 amino acids. Germline V gene data show CDR1 as LGHNA and CDR2 as YNFKEQ. V gave up 1 base and J gave up 7 bases, with 14 bases separating them. In DNA, the CDR3 is TGTGCCAGCAGCCAAGTACCTGCCCCCAATGAGCAGTACTTC. Its translation is CASSQVPAPNEQYF.

For this clonotype: Just one base apart from a much larger clone, this may be a read error. The rearrangement joins TRBV9 to TRBJ2-4, with D perhaps matching TRBD1 (5 bases). The J call is in doubt because the DNA end fits TRBJ2-7 better. This CDR3 is 15 amino acids long. Germline assignment: CDR1 SGDLS and CDR2 YYNGEE. Here the CDR3 DNA reads TGTGCCAGCAGCGCGACAGAGTTACCGGCCTACGAGCAGTACTTC. This sequence encodes CASSATELPAYEQYF.

This clonotype was seen a few times. V gene TRBV25-1 combines with J gene TRBJ2-1, with D perhaps assigned TRBD1 or TRBD2 (6 bases each). V lost 7 bases and J lost 15, with 16 bases in between. Germline CDR1 and CDR2: MGHDK and SYGVNS. The CDR3 sequence is 11 residues long. For the CDR3, the DNA is TGTGCCAGCACCGGAGGGGACATTTTGTTCTTC. It is translated as CASTGGDILFF.

The V call is TRBV20-1, the J call TRBJ2-5; tentative D call: TRBD2 (7 bases). The V end lost 6 bases, the J end lost 3 bases, and 17 bases lay between the germline ends. This CDR3 has 14 amino acids. Germline CDR1 DFQATT, CDR2 SNEGSKA (reference sequence). The CDR3 spells CSANCGGFKETQYF. DNA for the CDR3: TGCAGTGCAAACTGCGGGGGCTTCAAAGAGACCCAGTACTTC.

At least ten counts were recorded for this clonotype. The DNA for the CDR3 is TGTGCCAGCAGCCCTAGTGGGACAGGGCAGAATTCACCCCTCCACTTT. Encoded protein: CASSPSGTGQNSPLHF. J is TRBJ1-6 and V is TRBV7-6, with 9 bases identical to TRBD1. Trimming took 5 bases from V and 7 from J; bases not matched to a gene: 9. CDR1 and CDR2 from the germline V gene are SGHVS and FNYEAQ. The CDR3 is 16 residues long.

In this sample, this clonotype turned up a few times. The chain employs TRBV29-1 and TRBJ2-3; TRBD2 might be the D (5 bases). The CDR3 is made up of 14 amino acids. Germline V gene sequence: CDR1 SQVTM, CDR2 ANQGSEA. Trimming took off 5 bases at V and 1 base at J, with 13 bases between the two ends. In DNA, the CDR3 is TGCAGCGTTAGGCAGCAGGAGGGCACAGATACGCAGTATTTT. Translating it yields CSVRQQEGTDTQYF.

This chain links TRBV5-1 with TRBJ2-5, with D perhaps being TRBD1 or TRBD2 (7 bases each). CDR1 is SGHRS and CDR2 is YFSETQ in the germline V gene. The CDR3 loop spans 15 amino acids. Trimming left V 7 bases short and J 1 base short, with 17 bases between. DNA for the CDR3: TGCGCCAGCTCCCCAGGGGGGGTAATCCAAGAGACCCAGTACTTC. Translating it yields CASSPGGVIQETQYF.

A few counts support this clonotype. The chain links TRBV28 to TRBJ2-1, with D perhaps being TRBD1 or TRBD2 (5 bases each). Germline CDR1 and CDR2: MDHEN and SYDVKM. V lost 2 bases to trimming and J lost 10 bases, with 9 bases between them. The CDR3 consists of 12 residues. The DNA for the CDR3 is TGTGCCAGCAGTTTAATCCGGGACGAGCAGTTCTTC. Protein product: CASSLIRDEQFF.

The chain employs TRBV6-1 and TRBJ2-1, with 9 positions matching TRBD2. This CDR3 contains 17 residues. The ends lost 4 bases at V and 2 bases at J; junction bases unmatched: 9. The germline V gene encodes CDR1 MNHNS and CDR2 SASEGT. CDR3 sequence: CASSGVAGELAYNEQFF. CDR3 nucleotides: TGTGCCAGCAGTGGGGTAGCGGGGGAGCTGGCCTACAATGAGCAGTTCTTC.

The chain has TRBV6-5 and TRBJ1-3, with unresolved D. The CDR3 runs 13 residues. V dropped 6 bases and J dropped 6 bases, with 12 bases sitting between them. The V gene's germline CDR1 is MNHEY and CDR2 SVGAGI. Here the CDR3 DNA reads TGTGCCAGCAGCCAGACGGGAGTAAACACCATATATTTT. As protein: CASSQTGVNTIYF.

A remark on this clonotype: Given a much more abundant clone one base away, this may be a read error. The final CDR3 position lacks the conserved phenylalanine or tryptophan, pointing to a likely read error. J is TRBJ2-1 and V is TRBV24-1; TRBD1 matches at 12 bases. The CDR3 has 17 residues. After removal of 5 bases from V and 5 bases from J, the junction contained 9 bases not matched to a gene. Germline V gene sequence: CDR1 KGHDR, CDR2 SFDVKD. DNA for the CDR3: TGTGCCACCAGTGCCGCCCGGGACAGGGGGCTGGACAATGAGCAGTTCGTC. Amino acids: CATSAARDRGLDNEQFV.

V and J are TRBV5-6 and TRBJ1-2, with 9 nucleotides matching TRBD1. The V segment lost 4 bases and the J segment 3 bases; nucleotides outside the gene matches: 4. The germline CDR1 and CDR2 sequences are SGHDT and YYEEEE. This CDR3 spans 14 amino acids. The CDR3 protein is CASSVQGADYGYTF. The CDR3 nucleotides read TGTGCCAGCAGCGTACAGGGGGCGGACTATGGCTACACCTTC.

The V and J genes are TRBV24-1 and TRBJ2-1; possibly TRBD1 for D (5 bases). With 1 base removed from V and 12 bases from J, the gap between germline ends came to 12 bases. This CDR3 contains 13 residues. Germline V gives CDR1 KGHDR, CDR2 SFDVKD. CDR3 DNA sequence: TGTGCCACCAGTGATTTTGACAGTTTCACGCAGTTCTTC. This codes for CATSDFDSFTQFF.

The V call is TRBV6-2 or TRBV6-3, the J call TRBJ2-5; 7 nucleotides match TRBD2. CDR3 length: 13 amino acids. The V gene end was trimmed by 6 bases and the J gene end by 2 bases; junction bases not matched to a gene: 3. Per germline, CDR1 MNHEY and CDR2 SVGEGT. CDR3 DNA: TGTGCCAGCAGACAGCGGGATCAAGAGACCCAGTACTTC. Its translation is CASRQRDQETQYF.

This clonotype was recorded a few times. The V gene is TRBV12-3 or TRBV12-4, the J gene TRBJ2-7; 13 bases map to TRBD2. J was trimmed by 2 bases and V by 5 bases; bases with no gene match: 3. The CDR3 contains 15 residues. DNA of the CDR3: TGTGCCAGCAGTAGGACTAGCGGGAGAGCCTACGAGCAGTACTTC. As protein: CASSRTSGRAYEQYF.

The chain couples TRBV7-2 to TRBJ1-5, with 7 nucleotides matching TRBD1. In germline, CDR1 is SGHTA, CDR2 FQGNSA. Trimming removed 2 bases from V and 0 bases from J; junction bases left unmatched: 7. The CDR3 is made up of 17 amino acids. The CDR3 loop reads CASSLRQGNFSNQPQHF. The CDR3 DNA follows: TGTGCCAGCAGCTTACGACAGGGCAACTTTAGCAATCAGCCCCAGCATTTT.

There are a few counts of this clonotype. The CDR3 sequence is CASSLGAPSSTDTQYF. The CDR3 DNA reads TGCGCCAGCAGCTTGGGGGCACCTTCTAGCACAGATACGCAGTATTTT. The chain has TRBV5-1 and TRBJ2-3; no definite D call. Germline CDR1 and CDR2: SGHRS and YFSETQ. The germline V and J ends were trimmed by 0 bases and 0 bases, with 11 bases remaining between them. The CDR3 has 16 amino acids.

The chain combines TRBV7-2 with TRBJ2-1; D possibly corresponds to TRBD2 (5 bases). Germline V gene sequence: CDR1 SGHTA, CDR2 FQGNSA. The CDR3 has 11 amino acids. V was shortened by 5 bases and J by 10 bases, with 9 bases between the two germline ends. In nucleotides, the CDR3 is TGTGCCAGCAGCGTTAGCGTAGAGCAGTTCTTC. Protein sequence: CASSVSVEQFF.

This clonotype was seen just once. A much larger clone lies one base from this, so it may be a read error. V and J are TRBV7-2 and TRBJ2-3; tentative D call: TRBD2 (6 bases). This CDR3 is 15 amino acids long. Germline V lookup: CDR1 SGHTA, CDR2 FQGNSA. This CDR3 is CVSSFVGAGSDTQYF. The CDR3 DNA sequence: TGTGTCAGCAGCTTTGTCGGAGCGGGTTCAGATACGCAGTATTTT.

The V call is TRBV7-9, the J call TRBJ2-1; D is ambiguous. From germline, CDR1 is SEHNR and CDR2 FQNEAQ (reference sequence). The V gene lost 5 bases and the J gene lost 9 bases, with 8 bases spanning the gap. The CDR3 loop spans 11 amino acids. The CDR3 coding sequence is TGTGCCAGCAGCGTGTATCGTGAGCAGTTCTTC. Its translation is CASSVYREQFF.

This clonotype has just a few counts. The chain couples TRBV7-2 to TRBJ1-1; no clear D gene. Germline lookup yields CDR1 SGHTA and CDR2 FQGNSA. V lost 5 bases, J lost 1 base, and 14 bases lay in between. The CDR3 length is 15 residues. The CDR3 loop is CASSASALKNTEAFF. The CDR3 bases are TGTGCCAGCAGCGCCTCAGCCCTGAAGAACACTGAAGCTTTCTTT.